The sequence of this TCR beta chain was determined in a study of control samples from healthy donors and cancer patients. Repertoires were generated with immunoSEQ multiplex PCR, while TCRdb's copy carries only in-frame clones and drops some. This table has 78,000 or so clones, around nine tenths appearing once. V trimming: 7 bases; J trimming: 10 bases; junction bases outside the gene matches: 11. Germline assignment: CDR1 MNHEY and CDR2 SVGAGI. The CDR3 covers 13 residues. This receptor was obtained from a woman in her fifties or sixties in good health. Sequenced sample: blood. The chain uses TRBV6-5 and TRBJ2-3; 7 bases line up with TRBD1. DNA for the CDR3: TGTGCCAGCAAGGGGGCAGCGGCCACTGCGCAGTATTTT. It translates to CASKGAAATAQYF.